The following is a T cell receptor beta chain sequence with its context. Its target is unknown. CDR3 length equals 16 residues. V shed 4 bases and J shed 0 bases, with 14 bases lying between them. Germline V gene sequence: CDR1 SGDLS, CDR2 YYNGEE. These data belong to a study of T cell responses to AZD1222 COVID-19 vaccine. Broader study findings: After two AZD1222 doses, spike-specific TCR breadth and depth rose versus day 0. Repertoires were obtained only post-peak T cell response.

Using immunoSEQ multiplex PCR, the repertoire was profiled, and TCRdb retains in-frame clones only, with some absent. The table lists 150,000 to 200,000 clones, 85% to 90% of them singletons, with around 2.5% in the top ten. This receptor was identified in an adult in good health. The J gene is TRBJ1-3, the V gene TRBV9; a possible D gene is TRBD1 (5 bases). The sequencing here drew on peripheral blood, taken on day 0 of MenACWY control vaccination. CDR3 nucleotides: TGTGCCAGCAGCCATCCTCGGGGGGACTCTGGAAACACCATATATTTT. This gives the protein CASSHPRGDSGNTIYF.